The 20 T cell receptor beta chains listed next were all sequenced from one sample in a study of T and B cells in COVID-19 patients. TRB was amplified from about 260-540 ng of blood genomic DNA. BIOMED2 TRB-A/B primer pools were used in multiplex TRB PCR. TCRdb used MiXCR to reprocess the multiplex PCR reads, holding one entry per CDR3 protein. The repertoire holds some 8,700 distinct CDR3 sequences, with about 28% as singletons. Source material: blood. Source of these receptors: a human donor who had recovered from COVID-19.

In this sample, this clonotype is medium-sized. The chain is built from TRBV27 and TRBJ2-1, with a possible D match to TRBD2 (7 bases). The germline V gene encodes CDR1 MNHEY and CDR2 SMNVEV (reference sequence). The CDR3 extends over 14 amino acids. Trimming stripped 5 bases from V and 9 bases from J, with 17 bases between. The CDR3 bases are TGTGCCAGCAGTCCAAGGGGGGGGGTTGGTGAGCAGTTCTTC. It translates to CASSPRGGVGEQFF.

For the CDR3, the DNA is TGTGCCAGCAGTTTTGGGGTTCCGCTAATTAGCAATCAGCCCCAGCATTTT. Translating gives CASSFGVPLISNQPQHF. This chain joins TRBV28 and TRBJ1-5, with D hard to call. The V and J ends lost 3 bases and 0 bases respectively, with 15 bases between them. This CDR3 region has 17 residues. Germline CDR1 and CDR2: MDHEN and SYDVKM.

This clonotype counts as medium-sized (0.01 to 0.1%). CDR3 region: CASSWGSGTGNTEAFF. CDR3 bases: TGTGCCAGCAGCTGGGGGTCTGGGACAGGAAACACTGAAGCTTTCTTT. The chain recombines TRBV13 with TRBJ1-1, with TRBD1 identical over 8 bases. The V gene's germline CDR1 is PRHDT and CDR2 FYEKMQ (reference sequence). The J segment lost 2 bases and the V segment lost 4 bases, leaving 9 bases of the junction unmatched. The CDR3 loop spans 16 amino acids.

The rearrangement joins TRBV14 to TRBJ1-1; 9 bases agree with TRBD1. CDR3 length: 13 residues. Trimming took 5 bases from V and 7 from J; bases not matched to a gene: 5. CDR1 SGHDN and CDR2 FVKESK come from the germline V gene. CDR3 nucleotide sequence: TGTGCCAGCAGCATCACAGGGGGCAGTGAAGCTTTCTTT. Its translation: CASSITGGSEAFF.

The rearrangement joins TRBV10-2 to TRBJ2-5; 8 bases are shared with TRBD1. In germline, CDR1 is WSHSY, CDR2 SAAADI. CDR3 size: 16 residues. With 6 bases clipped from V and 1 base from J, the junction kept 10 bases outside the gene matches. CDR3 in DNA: TGCGCCAGCAGCCCACGGACAGGGTGGGCCCAAGAGACCCAGTACTTC. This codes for CASSPRTGWAQETQYF.

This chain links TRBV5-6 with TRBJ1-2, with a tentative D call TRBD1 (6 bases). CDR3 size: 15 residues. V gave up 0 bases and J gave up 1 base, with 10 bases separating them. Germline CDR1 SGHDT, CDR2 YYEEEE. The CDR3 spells CASSLGPGVNYGYTF. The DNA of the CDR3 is TGTGCCAGCAGCTTGGGGCCAGGGGTTAACTATGGCTACACCTTC. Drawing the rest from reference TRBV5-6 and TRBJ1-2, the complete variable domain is DAGVTQSPTHLIKTRGQQVTLRCSPKSGHDTVSWYQQALGQGPQFIFQYYEEEERQRGNFPDRFSGHQFPNYSSELNVNALLLGDSALYLCASSLGPGVNYGYTFGSGTRLTVV.

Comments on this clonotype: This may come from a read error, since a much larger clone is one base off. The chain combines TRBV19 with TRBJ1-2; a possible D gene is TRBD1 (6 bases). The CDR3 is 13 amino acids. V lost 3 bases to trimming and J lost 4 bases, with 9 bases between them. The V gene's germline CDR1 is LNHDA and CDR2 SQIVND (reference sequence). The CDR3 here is CASSMGTIYGYTF. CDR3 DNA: TGTGCCAGTAGTATGGGGACAATCTATGGCTACACCTTC. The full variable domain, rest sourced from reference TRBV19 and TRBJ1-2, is DGGITQSPKYLFRKEGQNVTLSCEQNLNHDAMYWYRQDPGQGLRLIYYSQIVNDFQKGDIAEGYSVSREKKESFPLTVTSAQKNPTAFYLCASSMGTIYGYTFGSGTRLTVV.

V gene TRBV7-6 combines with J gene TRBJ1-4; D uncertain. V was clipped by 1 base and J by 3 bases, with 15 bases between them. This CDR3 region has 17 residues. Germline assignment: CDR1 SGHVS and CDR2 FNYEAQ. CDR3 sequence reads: CASSLEWGGVANEKLFF. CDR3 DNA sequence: TGTGCCAGCAGCTTAGAATGGGGTGGAGTAGCTAATGAAAAACTGTTTTTT.

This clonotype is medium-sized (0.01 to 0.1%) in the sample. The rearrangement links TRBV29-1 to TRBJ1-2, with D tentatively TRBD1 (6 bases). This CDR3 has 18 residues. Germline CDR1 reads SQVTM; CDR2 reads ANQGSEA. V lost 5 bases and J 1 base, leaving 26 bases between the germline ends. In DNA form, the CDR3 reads TGCAGCGTTCCTGACAGGTCGGGTCGTTCTTTACTTAACTATGGCTACACCTTC. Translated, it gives CSVPDRSGRSLLNYGYTF. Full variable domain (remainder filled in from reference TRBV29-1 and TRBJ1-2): SAVISQKPSRDICQRGTSLTIQCQVDSQVTMMFWYRQQPGQSLTLIATANQGSEATYESGFVIDKFPISRPNLTFSTLTVSNMSPEDSSIYLCSVPDRSGRSLLNYGYTFGSGTRLTVV.

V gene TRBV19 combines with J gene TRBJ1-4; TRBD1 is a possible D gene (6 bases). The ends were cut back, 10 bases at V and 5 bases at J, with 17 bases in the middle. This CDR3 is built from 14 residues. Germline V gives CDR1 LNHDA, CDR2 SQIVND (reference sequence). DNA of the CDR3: TGTGCCACTCTACAAACAGGGATGAATGAAAAACTGTTTTTT. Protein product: CATLQTGMNEKLFF.

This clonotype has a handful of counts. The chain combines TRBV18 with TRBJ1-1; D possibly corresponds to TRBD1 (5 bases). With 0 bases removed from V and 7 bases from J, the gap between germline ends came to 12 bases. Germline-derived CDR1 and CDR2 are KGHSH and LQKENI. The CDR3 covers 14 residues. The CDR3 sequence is CASSPPSGFSEAFF. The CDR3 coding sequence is TGTGCCAGCTCACCACCGTCAGGGTTTAGTGAAGCTTTCTTT.

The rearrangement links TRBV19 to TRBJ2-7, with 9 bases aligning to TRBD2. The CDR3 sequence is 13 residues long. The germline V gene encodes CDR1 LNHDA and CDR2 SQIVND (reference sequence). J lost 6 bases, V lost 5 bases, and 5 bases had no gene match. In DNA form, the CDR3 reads TGTGCCAGTAGTGTAGCGGGGGCCGGCGAGCAGTACTTC. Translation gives CASSVAGAGEQYF.

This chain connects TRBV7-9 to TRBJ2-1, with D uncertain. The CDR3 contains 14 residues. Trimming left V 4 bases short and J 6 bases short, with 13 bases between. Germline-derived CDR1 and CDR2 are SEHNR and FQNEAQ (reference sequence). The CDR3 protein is CASSSHSSANEQFF. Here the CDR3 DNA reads TGTGCCAGCAGCTCCCACAGTTCGGCCAATGAGCAGTTCTTC.

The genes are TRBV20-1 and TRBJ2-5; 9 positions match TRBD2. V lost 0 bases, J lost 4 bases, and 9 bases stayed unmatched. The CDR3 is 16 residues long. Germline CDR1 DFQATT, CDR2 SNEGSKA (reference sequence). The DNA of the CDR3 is TGCAGTGCTAGAGATCGGCGCGGGGGGGCTTTAGAGACCCAGTACTTC. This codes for CSARDRRGGALETQYF.

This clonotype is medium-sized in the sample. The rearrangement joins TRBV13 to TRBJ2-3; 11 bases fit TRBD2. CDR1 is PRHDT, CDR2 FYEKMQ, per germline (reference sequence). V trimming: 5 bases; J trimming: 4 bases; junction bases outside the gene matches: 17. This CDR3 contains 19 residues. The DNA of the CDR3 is TGTGCCAGCAGCCTTATAGGGATAGCGGGGGGGAACGGAGCAGATACGCAGTATTTT. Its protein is CASSLIGIAGGNGADTQYF. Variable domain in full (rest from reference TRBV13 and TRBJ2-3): AAGVIQSPRHLIKEKRETATLKCYPIPRHDTVYWYQQGPGQDPQFLISFYEKMQSDKGSIPDRFSAQQFSDYHSELNMSSLELGDSALYFCASSLIGIAGGNGADTQYFGPGTRLTVL.

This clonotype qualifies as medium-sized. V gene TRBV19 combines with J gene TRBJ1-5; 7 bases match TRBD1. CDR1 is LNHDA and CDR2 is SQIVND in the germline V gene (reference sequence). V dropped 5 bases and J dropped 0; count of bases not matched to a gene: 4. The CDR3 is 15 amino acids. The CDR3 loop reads CASSSTGNSNQPQHF. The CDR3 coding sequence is TGTGCCAGTAGTTCGACAGGGAATAGCAATCAGCCCCAGCATTTT.

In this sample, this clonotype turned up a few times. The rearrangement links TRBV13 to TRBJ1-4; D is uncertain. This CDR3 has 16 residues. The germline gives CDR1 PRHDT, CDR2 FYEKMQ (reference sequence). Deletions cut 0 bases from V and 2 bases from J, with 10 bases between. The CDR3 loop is CASSLGGQETNEKLFF. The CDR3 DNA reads TGTGCCAGCAGCTTAGGCGGGCAGGAGACTAATGAAAAACTGTTTTTT.

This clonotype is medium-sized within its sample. CDR3 loop: CASNENRVANSPLHF. The CDR3 DNA reads as TGTGCCAGCAACGAAAACAGGGTTGCTAATTCACCCCTCCACTTT. The chain has TRBV6-5 and TRBJ1-6, with D possibly being TRBD1 (6 bases). V gave up 7 bases and J gave up 6 bases, with 16 bases separating them. The CDR3 spans 15 residues. Per germline, CDR1 MNHEY and CDR2 SVGAGI.

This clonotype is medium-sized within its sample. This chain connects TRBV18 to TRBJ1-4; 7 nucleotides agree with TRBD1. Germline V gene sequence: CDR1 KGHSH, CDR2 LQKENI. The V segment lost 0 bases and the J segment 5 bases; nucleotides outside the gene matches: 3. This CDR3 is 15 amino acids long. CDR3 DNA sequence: TGTGCCAGCTCACCACCGTCAGGGGGAAATGAAAAACTGTTTTTT. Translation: CASSPPSGGNEKLFF.

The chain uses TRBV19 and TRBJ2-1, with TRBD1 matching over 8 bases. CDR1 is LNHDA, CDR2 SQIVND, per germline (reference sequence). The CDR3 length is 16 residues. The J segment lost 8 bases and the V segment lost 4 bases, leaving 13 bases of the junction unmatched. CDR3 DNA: TGTGCCAGTAGTACCTCCGGACAGGGAGTGATCGATGAGCAGTTCTTC. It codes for CASSTSGQGVIDEQFF.